A selection of T cell receptor beta chains follows, all from one sample in a study of T cell responses to AZD1222 COVID-19 vaccine. Some clones are missing from TCRdb's copy, which holds only in-frame ones; the method was immunoSEQ multiplex PCR. There are around 220,000 clones in the sample; around 94% occur only once, and about 1.5% lies in the top ten. The source material was peripheral blood, sampled 28 days after the second dose of the MenACWY control vaccine. These receptors were collected from an adult who received the MenACWY meningococcal vaccine as a control. CDR3s include the opening cysteine and the closing phenylalanine or tryptophan. A D gene is named only where the DNA matches it firmly. The size of a clone is reported for some rows only, either as once, few or many, or as a class for expanded clones.

D	J	V	size	DNA	CDR3
TRBD1	TRBJ2-6	TRBV5-1	-	TGCGCCAGCAGCCCCTGGACAGGTCCCTTAATTTCTGGGGCCAACGTCCTGACTTTC	CASSPWTGPLISGANVLTF
-	TRBJ2-7	TRBV5-4	-	TGTGCCAGCAGCTTGGAGGGAACGGGCGAGCAGTACTTC	CASSLEGTGEQYF
TRBD1	TRBJ1-4	TRBV2	-	TGTGCCAGTACAGGGGAGGCGGAAAAACTGTTTTTT	CASTGEAEKLFF
-	TRBJ2-5	TRBV6-6	once	TGTGCCAGCAGTCTCAGTGAGACCCAGTACTTC	CASSLSETQYF
-	TRBJ1-4	TRBV29-1	few	TGCAGCGCCTCGTGGGGGGACGTGGAAAAACTGTTTTTT	CSASWGDVEKLFF
TRBD1	TRBJ1-2	TRBV7-2	-	TGTGCCAGCAGCTTGGAACAGGGGGCTGGCTACACCTTC	CASSLEQGAGYTF
-	TRBJ1-5	TRBV4-3	-	TGCGCCAGCAGCCAAGAAAGGGGGAGCAATCAGCCCCAGCATTTT	CASSQERGSNQPQHF
TRBD2	TRBJ2-1	TRBV13	once	TGTGCCAGCAGCTTAGGCCAGAGGACTAGCGGGAGTACCTACAATGAGCAGTTCTTC	CASSLGQRTSGSTYNEQFF
-	TRBJ2-5	TRBV12-3/TRBV12-4	-	TGTGCCAGCAGCGTTAGCGAAATAAAGACCCAGTACTTC	CASSVSEIKTQYF
-	TRBJ1-1	TRBV30	-	TGTGCCTGGAGTGTACAGGCAGGGGCTGCGGCTTTCTTT	CAWSVQAGAAAFF
-	TRBJ1-6	TRBV28	-	TGTGCCAGCAGTTTAATCAGGCAGGGAGGCTCACCCCTCCACTTT	CASSLIRQGGSPLHF
-	TRBJ2-7	TRBV27	-	TGTGCCAGCAGTCCGTCAGGTGGGACTCGGTCCTACGAGCAGTACTTC	CASSPSGGTRSYEQYF
TRBD1	TRBJ1-5	TRBV6-1	-	TGTGCCAGCAGTGATACCGGGACAGGGATGGGTCAGCCCCAGCATTTT	CASSDTGTGMGQPQHF
-	TRBJ2-7	TRBV12-3/TRBV12-4	-	TGTGCCAGCAGCGTTACCCAGGGGAACGAGCAGTACTTC	CASSVTQGNEQYF
-	TRBJ1-2	TRBV21-1	-	TGTGCCAGCAGCAAAGAGGCCAGGGGAGACTATGGCTACACCTTC	CASSKEARGDYGYTF
-	TRBJ2-1	TRBV14	-	TGTGCCAGCAGCCAAGATTGGGAGCGAGCCGAGCAGTTCTTC	CASSQDWERAEQFF
-	TRBJ2-3	TRBV2	-	TGTGCCAGCAAGTCGGCTGGGACTAGCACAGATACGCAGTATTTT	CASKSAGTSTDTQYF
TRBD2	TRBJ2-2	TRBV28	-	TGTGCCAGCAGCCCGGGACTAGCGGGGGGGCCAAGCACCGGGGAGCTGTTTTTT	CASSPGLAGGPSTGELFF
-	TRBJ2-1	TRBV21-1	-	TGTGCCAGCAGCACACACGGTCTCAGCTACAATGAGCAGTTCTTC	CASSTHGLSYNEQFF
-	TRBJ1-3	TRBV27	-	TGTGCCAGCAGTTTCACAGGGCCAGGAAACACCATATATTTT	CASSFTGPGNTIYF
-	TRBJ2-7	TRBV6-1	-	TGTGCCAGCAGTGATTTTGCAGTAGGGGTCGAGCAGTACTTC	CASSDFAVGVEQYF
TRBD1	TRBJ1-5	TRBV18	-	TGTGCCAGCTCCCCCCTCGGGACAGGCAATCAGCCCCAGCATTTT	CASSPLGTGNQPQHF
-	TRBJ1-2	TRBV30	-	TGTGCCTGGAGGGATCCCACAGGGAATCGGTATGGCTACACCTTC	CAWRDPTGNRYGYTF
-	TRBJ2-1	TRBV7-3	-	TGTGCCAGCAGCTTAGTCAAGGATGAGCAGTTCTTC	CASSLVKDEQFF
-	TRBJ1-1	TRBV5-1	-	TGCGCCAGCAGCCAGGGCCGCATCAGCCCCACTGAAGCTTTCTTT	CASSQGRISPTEAFF
TRBD1	TRBJ2-7	TRBV11-2	few	TGTGCCAGCAGACCTGGACAGGGGAGGTCCTACGAGCAGTACTTC	CASRPGQGRSYEQYF
-	TRBJ1-2	TRBV9	-	TGTGCCAGCAGCCCGGGGGGCAGCAGCTATATCTATGGCTACACCTTC	CASSPGGSSYIYGYTF
-	TRBJ1-1	TRBV6-4	once	TGTGCCAGCAGTGCCTCGGAGGGGGAGAAGAACACTGAAGCTTTCTTT	CASSASEGEKNTEAFF
TRBD1	TRBJ2-2	TRBV9	-	TGTGCCAGCAGCGTAGGAGTCTTAACAGGGGGCTACACCGGGGAGCTGTTTTTT	CASSVGVLTGGYTGELFF
-	TRBJ2-7	TRBV5-5	-	TGTGCCAGCAGCCACGGACCATCAAGCTCCTACGAGCAGTACTTC	CASSHGPSSSYEQYF
-	TRBJ2-7	TRBV11-2	-	TGTGCCAGCAGCTTAGCGCAGGGTAGTAGGTACGAGCAGTACTTC	CASSLAQGSRYEQYF
-	TRBJ1-1	TRBV19	-	TGTGCCAGTTCCGCCTCCTGGGGCACTGAAGCTTTCTTT	CASSASWGTEAFF